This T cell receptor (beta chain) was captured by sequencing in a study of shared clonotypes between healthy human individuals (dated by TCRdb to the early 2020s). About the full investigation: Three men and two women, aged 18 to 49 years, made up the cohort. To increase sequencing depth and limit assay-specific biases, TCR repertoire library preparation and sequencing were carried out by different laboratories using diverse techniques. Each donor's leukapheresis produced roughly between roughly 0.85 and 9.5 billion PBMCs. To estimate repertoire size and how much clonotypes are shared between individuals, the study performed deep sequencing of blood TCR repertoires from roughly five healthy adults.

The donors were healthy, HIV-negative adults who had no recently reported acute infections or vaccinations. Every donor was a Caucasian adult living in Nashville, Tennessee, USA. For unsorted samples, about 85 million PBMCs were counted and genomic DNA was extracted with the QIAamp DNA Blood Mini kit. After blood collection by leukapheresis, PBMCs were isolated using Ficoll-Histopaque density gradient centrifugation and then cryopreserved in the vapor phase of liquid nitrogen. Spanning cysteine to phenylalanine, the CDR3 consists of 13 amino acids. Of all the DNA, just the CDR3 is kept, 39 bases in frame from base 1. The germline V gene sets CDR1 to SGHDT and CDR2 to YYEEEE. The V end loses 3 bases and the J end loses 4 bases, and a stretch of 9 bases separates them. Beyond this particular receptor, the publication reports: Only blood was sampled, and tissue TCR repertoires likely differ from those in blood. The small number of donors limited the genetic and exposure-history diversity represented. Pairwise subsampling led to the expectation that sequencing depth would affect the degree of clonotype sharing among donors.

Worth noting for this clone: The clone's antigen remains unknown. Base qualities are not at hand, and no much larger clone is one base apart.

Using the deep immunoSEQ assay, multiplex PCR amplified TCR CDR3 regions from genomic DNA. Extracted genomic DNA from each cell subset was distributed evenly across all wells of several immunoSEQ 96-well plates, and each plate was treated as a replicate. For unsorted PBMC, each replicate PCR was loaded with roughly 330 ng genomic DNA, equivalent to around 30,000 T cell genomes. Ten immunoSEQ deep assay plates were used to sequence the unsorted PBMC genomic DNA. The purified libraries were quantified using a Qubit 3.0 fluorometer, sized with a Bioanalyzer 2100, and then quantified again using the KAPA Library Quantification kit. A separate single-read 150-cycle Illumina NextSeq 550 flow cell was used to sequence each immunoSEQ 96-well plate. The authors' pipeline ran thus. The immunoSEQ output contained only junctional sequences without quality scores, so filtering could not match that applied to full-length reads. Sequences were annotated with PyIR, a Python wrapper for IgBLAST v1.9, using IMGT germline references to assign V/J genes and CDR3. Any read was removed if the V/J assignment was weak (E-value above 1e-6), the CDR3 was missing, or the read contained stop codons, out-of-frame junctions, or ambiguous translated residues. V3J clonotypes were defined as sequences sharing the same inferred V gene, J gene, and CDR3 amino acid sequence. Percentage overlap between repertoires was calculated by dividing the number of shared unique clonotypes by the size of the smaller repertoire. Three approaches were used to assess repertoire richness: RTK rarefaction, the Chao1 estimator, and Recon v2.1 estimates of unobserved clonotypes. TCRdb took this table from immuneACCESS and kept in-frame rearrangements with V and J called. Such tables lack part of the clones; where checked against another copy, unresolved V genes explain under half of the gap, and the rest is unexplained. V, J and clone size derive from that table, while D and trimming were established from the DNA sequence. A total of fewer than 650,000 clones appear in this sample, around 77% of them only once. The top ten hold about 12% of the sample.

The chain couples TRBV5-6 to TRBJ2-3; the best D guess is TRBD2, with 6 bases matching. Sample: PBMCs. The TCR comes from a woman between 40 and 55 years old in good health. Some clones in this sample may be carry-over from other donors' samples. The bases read TGTGCCAGCAGCTACAGACTAGCAGATACGCAGTATTTT. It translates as CASSYRLADTQYF.